Shown below are 2 T cell receptor beta chains from a single sample sequenced in a study of T-cell reconstitution after alpha-beta-depleted transplantation in children. It was with unique molecular identifiers that the TCRbeta library was prepared. TCRdb independently ran MiXCR on the PCR reads; one entry per CDR3 protein. The data contain 280,000 or so distinct CDR3 sequences, roughly 11% of them singletons. The material was peripheral blood, obtained 180 days after TCRalphabeta/CD19-depleted stem cell transplant. These receptors were obtained from a male patient under 10 years old who had a stem cell transplant for chronic granulomatous disease, so the T cells may come from the graft donor.

This clonotype was found many times. This CDR3 reads CASSSYRGQNTEAFF. CDR3 nucleotides: TGCGCCAGCAGCTCCTACAGGGGCCAGAACACTGAAGCTTTCTTT. The chain uses TRBV5-1 and TRBJ1-1; 7 nucleotides match TRBD1. Germline CDR1 reads SGHRS; CDR2 reads YFSETQ. The CDR3 covers 15 residues. V lost 3 bases to trimming and J lost 1 base; unmatched junction nucleotides: 6.

With respect to this clonotype: A single base separates this from a much larger clone, so it may be a read error. J is TRBJ2-6 and V is TRBV20-1; 9 positions match TRBD1. CDR1 is DFQATT and CDR2 is SNEGSKA in the germline V gene (reference sequence). This CDR3 spans 18 amino acids. The CDR3 protein is CCARFRDRVRSGANVLTF. The CDR3 bases are TGCTGTGCTCGGTTCCGGGACAGGGTTAGATCTGGGGCCAACGTCCTGACTTTC.